Listed here are 20 T cell receptor beta chains from one sample, sequenced in a study of CD4 and CD8 cells across lung adenocarcinoma regions listed by TCRdb under 2018. Receptor amplification or capture employed PCR. TCRdb lists the instrument as HiSeq X Ten. TCRdb itself trimmed the public reads at Q25 with fastp, ran MiXCR and retained productive beta chains. Here each entry gathers all rows of one CDR3 protein and keeps the most common genes and DNA. In all, the sample holds roughly 17,000 distinct CDR3 sequences, and just under 55% of those were seen once. The top ten hold around a third of the sample. Sequencing was performed on CD8+ T cells from the center of a lung tumor. What the cell subset or site label conveys for this sample: tumor center region. These TCRs come from a female donor with lung adenocarcinoma. The CD4 and CD8 labels of this study may be unreliable.

In the case of this clonotype: Because it lacks the conserved phenylalanine or tryptophan at the end, this CDR3 is likely a read error. The chain links TRBV10-2 to TRBJ2-5; D is perhaps TRBD1 or TRBD2 (6 bases each). The CDR3 is 14 residues long. The V end was cut by 2 bases, the J end by 7 bases, with 14 bases between. Germline V gene lookup returns CDR1 WSHSY and CDR2 SAAADI. The DNA of the CDR3 is TGCGCCAGCAGTGAGCCGGGGGCCGAAACGACCCAGTACTTG. Translation gives CASSEPGAETTQYL.

This clonotype has a single count. The CDR3 does not close with the conserved phenylalanine or tryptophan, likely indicating a read error. The rearrangement uses TRBV10-3 and TRBJ2-5, with TRBD1 matching 8 bases. The germline V gene encodes CDR1 ENHRY and CDR2 SYGVKD. There are 14 residues in the CDR3. V lost 6 bases, J lost 2 bases, and 5 bases stayed unmatched. The CDR3 sequence: CAIRGQGPQETQYC. CDR3 bases: TGTGCCATCAGAGGACAGGGCCCACAAGAGACCCAGTACTGC.

A remark on this clonotype: One junction end does not reproduce the germline sequence, and a read error may be involved. The gene calls are TRBV6-1 and TRBJ2-4, with a possible D match to TRBD1 (5 bases). The CDR3 loop spans 14 amino acids. The germline gives CDR1 MNHNS, CDR2 SASEGT. The chain's CDR3 is CGSREAGATDTQYF. CDR3 sequence (DNA): TGTGGCAGCAGGGAAGCCGGAGCGACAGACACGCAGTACTTC.

The chain links TRBV6-4 to TRBJ2-3; the D gene is possibly TRBD2 (6 bases). This CDR3 contains 13 residues. CDR1 MRHNA and CDR2 SNTAGT come from the germline V gene. The V end lost 6 bases, the J end lost 2 bases, and 9 bases lay between the germline ends. CDR3 bases: TGTGCCAGCAGACGGGACTTCACAGATACGCAGTATTTT. Translation: CASRRDFTDTQYF.

Concerning this clonotype itself: At one of its ends the junction is not consistent with the germline gene, which may arise from a read error. The chain joins TRBV6-1 to TRBJ2-3; D may be TRBD2 (6 bases). The CDR3 contains 16 residues. The germline V gene encodes CDR1 MNHNS and CDR2 SASEGT. CDR3 residues: CASRGGEAVSTDAQFF. As DNA, the CDR3 is TGTGCCAGCAGGGGCGGGGAGGCTGTGAGCACAGATGCGCAGTTTTTT.

In its sample, this clonotype was seen many times. This sequence joins TRBV6-1 and TRBJ2-3; tentatively, D is TRBD1 (7 bases). The CDR3 covers 14 residues. CDR1 is MNHNS, CDR2 SASEGT, per germline. V was clipped by 5 bases and J by 2 bases, with 11 bases between them. CDR3 loop: CASSRGTATDTQYF. As DNA, the CDR3 is TGTGCCAGCAGTCGCGGGACAGCCACAGATACGCAGTATTTT.

The chain joins TRBV6-1 to TRBJ2-1, with 11 bases that match TRBD2. The V gene end was trimmed by 6 bases and the J gene end by 7 bases; junction bases not matched to a gene: 8. This CDR3 has 15 residues. CDR1 and CDR2 from the germline V gene are MNHNS and SASEGT. The CDR3 sequence is CASRFSGRVRNEQFF. The CDR3 DNA sequence: TGTGCCAGCAGATTTAGCGGGAGGGTAAGAAATGAGCAGTTCTTC.

The V and J genes are TRBV6-1 and TRBJ2-3; D gene unclear. Germline V gene lookup returns CDR1 MNHNS and CDR2 SASEGT. V was clipped by 6 bases and J by 2 bases, with 18 bases between them. The CDR3 spans 16 residues. The CDR3 spells CASSPSPDGTTDTQYF. As DNA, the CDR3 is TGTGCCAGCAGCCCATCCCCCGACGGAACCACAGATACGCAGTATTTT.

Judged by abundance, this clonotype is medium-sized. The gene calls are TRBV6-1 and TRBJ2-3; TRBD2 agrees at 9 bases. The germline V gene encodes CDR1 MNHNS and CDR2 SASEGT. Losses at the gene ends were 7 bases for V and 4 bases for J; bases not matched to a gene: 15. This CDR3 contains 17 residues. CDR3 amino acids: CASTSPGAGGPPDTQYF. CDR3 sequence (DNA): TGTGCCAGCACCAGCCCGGGAGCGGGGGGTCCACCAGATACGCAGTATTTT.

V and J are TRBV9 and TRBJ2-1; 9 nucleotides agree with TRBD2. V was clipped by 4 bases and J by 1 base; unmatched bases: 9. From germline, CDR1 is SGDLS and CDR2 YYNGEE. This CDR3 is 17 amino acids long. CDR3 DNA: TGTGCCAGCAGCCCCGTGGCGGGGGGGCCGTCCTACAATGAGCAGTTCTTC. Amino acid sequence: CASSPVAGGPSYNEQFF.

The V and J genes are TRBV4-2 and TRBJ2-1; a possible D gene is TRBD2 (6 bases). Germline lookup yields CDR1 LGHNA and CDR2 YNFKEQ. The CDR3 is 16 amino acids. V dropped 0 bases and J dropped 1 base, with 10 bases sitting between them. CDR3 sequence reads: CASSQDLAGSYNEQFF. The CDR3 coding sequence is TGTGCCAGCAGCCAAGATTTGGCGGGGTCCTACAATGAGCAGTTCTTC.

As for this clonotype: The junction does not match germline at one end; this may be a read error. This chain connects TRBV27 to TRBJ2-3; D not certain. Germline CDR1 is MNHEY and CDR2 is SMNVEV (reference sequence). CDR3 length: 14 amino acids. As DNA, the CDR3 is TGTGGCAGCAGTGGGCGGTGGGCCAAAGATACTCAGTATTTC. Translating it yields CGSSGRWAKDTQYF.

J is TRBJ2-1 and V is TRBV6-1; 9 nucleotides match TRBD2. Germline assignment: CDR1 MNHNS and CDR2 SASEGT. Trimming at V came to 5 bases and at J to 5 bases, leaving 7 bases not matched to a gene. The CDR3 is 15 residues long. CDR3 loop: CASSQIAGANNEQFF. The CDR3 DNA follows: TGTGCCAGCAGTCAGATAGCGGGAGCAAACAATGAGCAGTTCTTC.

The V call is TRBV10-1, the J call TRBJ2-1, with a tentative D call TRBD1 (6 bases). The end of the DNA fits TRBJ2-5 better, so the J call may be wrong. Germline assignment: CDR1 WNHNN and CDR2 SYGVQD (reference sequence). This CDR3 is built from 14 residues. The CDR3 is CAGSGGPLGDTQYF. The CDR3 bases are TGCGCGGGCAGTGGGGGCCCTCTGGGGGATACCCAGTACTTC.

The chain is built from TRBV6-1 and TRBJ2-1, with a weak D call TRBD2 (5 bases). The end of the DNA is better explained by TRBJ2-7, so the J call may be wrong. Germline assignment: CDR1 MNHNS and CDR2 SASEGT. There are 15 residues in the CDR3. As DNA, the CDR3 is TGTGCCAGCAGCCCCACTAGTGATGGGATCTACGAGCAGTACTTC. Translation gives CASSPTSDGIYEQYF.

In its sample, this clonotype was seen many times. This chain uses TRBV7-3 with TRBJ2-2; D tentatively reads TRBD1 or TRBD2 (5 bases each). The CDR3 contains 14 residues. V was pared by 6 bases and J by 4 bases, with 12 bases between. The germline CDR1 and CDR2 sequences are SGHTA and FQGTGA. The CDR3 coding sequence is TGTGCCAGCAGACGGGACGGAGTCACCGGGGAGCTGTTTTTT. Translating it yields CASRRDGVTGELFF. Full variable domain (rest looked up from reference TRBV7-3 and TRBJ2-2): GAGVSQTPSNKVTEKGKYVELRCDPISGHTALYWYRQSLGQGPEFLIYFQGTGAADDSGLPNDRFFAVRPEGSVSTLKIQRTERGDSAVYLCASRRDGVTGELFFGEGSRLTVL.

Notes on this clonotype: The junction departs from the called germline gene at one end, perhaps through a read error. CDR3 sequence reads: CAGPGGTDIQYF. The CDR3 DNA sequence: TGTGCGGGGCCGGGGGGCACAGATATTCAGTACTTT. V and J are TRBV7-2 and TRBJ2-3, with D possibly matching TRBD2 (7 bases). Germline V gene data show CDR1 as SGHTA and CDR2 as FQGNSA. This CDR3 has 12 amino acids.

Ten or more counts support this clonotype. The gene calls are TRBV6-5 and TRBJ2-1; D unclear. CDR1 is MNHEY, CDR2 SVGAGI, per germline. V shed 4 bases and J shed 5 bases, with 9 bases lying between them. The CDR3 extends over 13 amino acids. CDR3 residues: CASSFTVNNEQFF. The DNA for the CDR3 is TGTGCCAGCAGTTTTACAGTTAACAATGAGCAGTTCTTC.

This clonotype was picked up one time. One junction end disagrees with the germline gene, perhaps due to a read error. The chain couples TRBV10-1 to TRBJ2-4; 8 bases fit TRBD1. Germline V gives CDR1 WNHNN, CDR2 SYGVQD (reference sequence). CDR3 length equals 14 residues. The CDR3 region has the DNA TGCGGCAGCAGGGGGCTAAGAGCCACAAACATGCAGTACTTT. Amino acids: CGSRGLRATNMQYF.

J is TRBJ2-1 and V is TRBV7-2; TRBD2 matches at 9 bases. The V gene's germline CDR1 is SGHTA and CDR2 FQGNSA. Trimming cost V 4 bases and J 6 bases; bases outside gene matches: 7. The CDR3 contains 15 residues. CDR3 sequence: CASSSGTSRTNEQFF. The CDR3 coding sequence is TGTGCCAGCAGCTCCGGGACTAGCCGGACCAATGAGCAGTTCTTC.